The T cell receptor beta chain under discussion was sequenced for a study of blood T cell repertoires in COVID-19. Study details: COVID-19 samples collected from the United States, Italy and Spain covered acute and convalescent phases. PBMCs, B-cell-depleted T cells, or T cells provided the cDNA or gDNA that made up the material.

Unmatched junction bases numbered 7, after V lost 0 bases and J lost 4 bases. The CDR3 extends over 16 amino acids. Germline V gene lookup returns CDR1 SGHRS and CDR2 YFSETQ. Authors' analysis steps: Researchers report that nucleated cell counts were estimated from reference gene primer amplification. Only in-frame clones appear in the TCRdb table, and some are missing; sequencing was by immunoSEQ multiplex PCR. The V and J calls and clone size were taken over from that table, and D and trimming were inferred from the DNA. Of 150,000 to 200,000 clones in the sample, 75% to 90% were seen once. The V call is TRBV5-1, the J call TRBJ2-5, with 9 bases aligning to TRBD2. The sample taken for sequencing was peripheral blood. This clonotype originated in a man between 60 and 70 years old with acute or convalescent COVID-19. The DNA for the CDR3 is TGCGCCAGCAGCTTGGTTCCTAGCGGGATGGTAGAGACCCAGTACTTC. Protein product: CASSLVPSGMVETQYF.